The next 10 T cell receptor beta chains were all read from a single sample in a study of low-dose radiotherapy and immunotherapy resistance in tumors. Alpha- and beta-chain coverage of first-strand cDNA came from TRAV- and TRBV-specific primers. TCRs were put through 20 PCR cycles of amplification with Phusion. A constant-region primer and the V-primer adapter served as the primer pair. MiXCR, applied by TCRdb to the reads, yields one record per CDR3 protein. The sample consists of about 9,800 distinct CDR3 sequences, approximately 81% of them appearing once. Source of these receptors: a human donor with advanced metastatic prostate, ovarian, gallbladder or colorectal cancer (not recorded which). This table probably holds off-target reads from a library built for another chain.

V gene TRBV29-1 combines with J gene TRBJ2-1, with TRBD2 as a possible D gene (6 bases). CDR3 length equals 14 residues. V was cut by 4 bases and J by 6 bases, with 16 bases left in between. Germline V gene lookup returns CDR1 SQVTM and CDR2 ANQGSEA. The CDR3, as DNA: TGCAGCGTTGCGTCTGGGACTGGAGGCAATGAGCAGTTCTTC. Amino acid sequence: CSVASGTGGNEQFF.

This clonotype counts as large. This CDR3 is CASSPLIGGSSYEQYF. In DNA form, the CDR3 reads TGTGCCAGCAGCCCGCTGATCGGCGGGAGCTCCTACGAGCAGTACTTC. This sequence joins TRBV5-5 and TRBJ2-7, with 7 bases that match TRBD2. Looked up from germline, CDR1 is SGHKS and CDR2 is YYEKEE (reference sequence). J was trimmed by 0 bases and V by 4 bases; bases with no gene match: 10. The CDR3 loop spans 16 amino acids.

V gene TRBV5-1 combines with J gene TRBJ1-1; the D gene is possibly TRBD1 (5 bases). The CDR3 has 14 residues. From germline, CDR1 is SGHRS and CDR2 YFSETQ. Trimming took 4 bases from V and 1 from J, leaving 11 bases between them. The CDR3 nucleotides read TGCGCCAGCAGCCCCCGGGGCTCGAACACTGAAGCTTTCTTT. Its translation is CASSPRGSNTEAFF.

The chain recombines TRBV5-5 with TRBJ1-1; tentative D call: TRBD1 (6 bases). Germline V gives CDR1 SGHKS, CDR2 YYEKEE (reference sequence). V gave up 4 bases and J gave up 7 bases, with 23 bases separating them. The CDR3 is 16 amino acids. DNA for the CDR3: TGTGCCAGCAGCCCGGTGGGGACAAAGACGGCAGTTGAAGCTTTCTTT. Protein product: CASSPVGTKTAVEAFF. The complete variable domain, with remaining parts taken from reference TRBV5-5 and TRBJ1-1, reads DAGVTQSPTHLIKTRGQQVTLRCSPISGHKSVSWYQQVLGQGPQFIFQYYEKEERGRGNFPDRFSARQFPNYSSELNVNALLLGDSALYLCASSPVGTKTAVEAFFGQGTRLTVV.

The CDR3 here is CASSDQETQYF. CDR3 coding DNA: TGTGCCAGCAGTGACCAAGAGACCCAGTACTTC. The rearrangement joins TRBV2 to TRBJ2-5; D unresolved. Per the germline V gene, CDR1 is SNHLY and CDR2 is FYNNEI. There are 11 residues in the CDR3. V lost 3 bases, J lost 1 base, and 0 bases lay in between.

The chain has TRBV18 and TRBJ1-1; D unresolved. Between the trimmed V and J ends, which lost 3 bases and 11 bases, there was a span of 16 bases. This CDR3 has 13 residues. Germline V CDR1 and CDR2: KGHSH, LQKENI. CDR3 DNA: TGTGCCAGCTCACCGAACGCGGGCTCTGCGGCTTTCTTT. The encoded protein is CASSPNAGSAAFF.

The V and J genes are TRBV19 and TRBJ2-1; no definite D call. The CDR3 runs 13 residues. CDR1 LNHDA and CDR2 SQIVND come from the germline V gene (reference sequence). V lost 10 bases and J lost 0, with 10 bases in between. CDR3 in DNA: TGTGCCACCTTGGGTGACTCCTACAATGAGCAGTTCTTC. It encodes CATLGDSYNEQFF.

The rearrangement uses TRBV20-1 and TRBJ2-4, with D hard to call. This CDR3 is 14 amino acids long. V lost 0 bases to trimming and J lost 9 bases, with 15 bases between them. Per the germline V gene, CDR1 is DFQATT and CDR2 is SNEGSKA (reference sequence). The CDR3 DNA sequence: TGCAGTGCTAGAGACCACAAGACATGGGGCATTCAGTACTTC. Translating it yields CSARDHKTWGIQYF.

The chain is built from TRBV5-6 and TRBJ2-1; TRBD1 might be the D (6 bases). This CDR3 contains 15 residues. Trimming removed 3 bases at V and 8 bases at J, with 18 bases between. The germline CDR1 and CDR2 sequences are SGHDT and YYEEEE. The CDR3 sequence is CASSSGQGFFDEQFF. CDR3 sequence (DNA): TGTGCCAGCAGCTCGGGGCAGGGGTTCTTCGATGAGCAGTTCTTC.

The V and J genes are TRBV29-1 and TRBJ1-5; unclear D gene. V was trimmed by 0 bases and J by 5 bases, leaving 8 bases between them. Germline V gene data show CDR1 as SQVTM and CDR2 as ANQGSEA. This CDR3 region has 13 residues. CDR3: CSVEETPHQPQHF. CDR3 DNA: TGCAGCGTTGAAGAAACCCCTCATCAGCCCCAGCATTTT.